This T cell receptor beta chain was captured by sequencing in a study of blood T cell repertoires in COVID-19 (dated by TCRdb to 2018 to 2020). Some background on the complete study: Samples covering the acute and convalescent phases of COVID-19 were provided by collaborators in the United States, Italy and Spain. A de-identified subject ID, COVID-19 status, age in years and sex were almost always included in the sample metadata. The prospective study material was composed of cDNA or gDNA derived from T cells, B-cell-depleted T cells, or PBMCs. Samples were obtained from the ongoing ImmuneRACE study (first 160 participants) and from 1,200 or so subjects provided by 6 global collaborators. Deeply sampled blood TCRbeta repertoires from subjects exposed to, actively infected with, or recovered from COVID-19 were included in the dataset. Where available, HLA class I and class II types were taken from metadata supplied by the sample provider and were not determined by assay-based typing. The repertoires were released in a freely available public database intended as a resource for research on the immune response to SARS-CoV-2.

Details on this clone: The clone's antigen remains unknown. Per-nucleotide qualities are absent, and no much larger clonotype sits a single base away.

Each collaborating institution followed its own protocols to collect whole blood in K2EDTA tubes. For TCRbeta analysis, collaborators shipped samples in one of three forms: frozen whole blood, isolated PBMCs, or DNA extracted from either of those sample types. The immunoSEQ Assay, a bias-controlled multiplex PCR, was used to amplify TCRbeta CDR3 regions from genomic DNA. In the source study's methods: The number of nucleated cells in each sample was estimated by amplification of reference gene primers within the assay. To quantify the absolute abundance of each unique TCRbeta CDR3 rearrangement, sequence reads were collapsed and filtered. For each sample, productive Simpson clonality was calculated as the square root of Simpson's diversity index across productive rearrangements. What TCRdb holds here is the immuneACCESS table cut down to in-frame rearrangements. Part of the clones is not present; checked against another copy, under half of the missing clones reflect an unresolved V gene, and the others are unexplained. V and J calls and clone size follow that table, whereas D and trimming were derived from the DNA. The sample includes 65,000 or so clones, with about nine tenths observed a single time. Over 9% of the sample comes from the top ten.

Relative to germline, V is missing 0 bases and J is missing 4 bases, with 4 bases of the junction outside any gene match. Spanning cysteine to phenylalanine, the CDR3 consists of 16 amino acids. This entry keeps only the CDR3 DNA: 48 bases, framed from base 1. CDR1 and CDR2, looked up from the germline V gene (reference sequence), are SEHNR and FQNEAQ. What the authors observed across the whole study: The amount of clinical and demographic metadata varied by source and participant and was provided uncurated.

The sequenced sample consisted of peripheral blood. The TCR was taken from a human donor with acute or convalescent COVID-19. The donor label of this sample is uncertain. The rearrangement combines TRBV7-9 with TRBJ2-5, and 11 junction bases match TRBD2. The CDR3 protein sequence reads: CASSLALAGGLETQYF. The bases are TGTGCCAGCAGCTTAGCGCTAGCGGGGGGCCTAGAGACCCAGTACTTC.